The present entry profiles one TCR beta chain with its context. Its antigen is not identified. Repertoires were generated with immunoSEQ multiplex PCR, while TCRdb's copy carries only in-frame clones and drops some. Of some 200,000 clones in the sample, 85% to 95% were seen once. This record comes from a study of cytomegalovirus exposure and HLA in healthy donors. Study as a whole: The roughly 700 first-cohort repertoires shared a platform with the 120 or so validation repertoires, as reported in a later analysis.

Germline values: CDR1 MNHEY, CDR2 SVGAGI. This CDR3 contains 15 residues. V lost 4 bases to trimming and J lost 2 bases; unmatched junction nucleotides: 7. General study findings and limits: In vitro data verified three CMV-associated chains as specific for CMV antigens. Per published reports, the classifier diagnosed cytomegalovirus status with high specificity and sensitivity.

The V and J genes are TRBV6-5 and TRBJ2-5, with TRBD1 matching over 7 bases. The specimen was PBMCs. This TCR was sampled from a woman younger than 30 in good health and CMV-seronegative. The CDR3 region has the DNA TGTGCCAGCAGTTCCCCGGGACAGACACAAGAGACCCAGTACTTC. Residues: CASSSPGQTQETQYF.